This is a list of T cell receptor beta chains from one sample in a study of blood T cells in healthy people across ages. Each CDR3 protein gets one entry after TCRdb re-called the 5' RACE reads with MiXCR. The sample carries about 580,000 distinct CDR3 sequences, around 48% recorded once. Sequenced input: blood. All receptors come from an elderly man in good health. Each CDR3 is given with its conserved first and last residue. The D gene is left open where the match is weak. Clone size is given for some rows only: seen once, a few or many times, or a class if the clone is expanded.

d_call: -
clone_size: -
v_call: TRBV7-2
j_call: TRBJ2-7
cdr3_nt: TGTGCCAGCAGCTTACAAGGGGCCTACTCCTACGAGCAGTACTTC
cdr3_aa: CASSLQGAYSYEQYF

d_call: TRBD2
clone_size: -
v_call: TRBV5-1
j_call: TRBJ2-3
cdr3_nt: TGCGCCAGCAGCTTCAATAGCGGGGCCGGCGCAGATACGCAGTATTTT
cdr3_aa: CASSFNSGAGADTQYF

d_call: TRBD2
clone_size: few
v_call: TRBV20-1
j_call: TRBJ2-1
cdr3_nt: TGCAGTGCTAGTAGCGGGGGGGCCGCCTACAATGAGCAGTTCTTC
cdr3_aa: CSASSGGAAYNEQFF

d_call: TRBD1
clone_size: -
v_call: TRBV12-3/TRBV12-4
j_call: TRBJ1-5
cdr3_nt: TGTGCCAGCAGTCGACAGGGGTGGAATCAGCCCCAGCATTTT
cdr3_aa: CASSRQGWNQPQHF

d_call: -
clone_size: -
v_call: TRBV4-3
j_call: TRBJ2-1
cdr3_nt: TGCGCCAGCAGCCAGCAACCTAGCAGCTCCTACAATGAGCAGTTCTTC
cdr3_aa: CASSQQPSSSYNEQFF

d_call: TRBD1
clone_size: few
v_call: TRBV4-3
j_call: TRBJ2-6
cdr3_nt: TGCGCCAGCAGCCAAGGAGGGGGCCCCTCTGGGGCCAACGTCCTGACTTTC
cdr3_aa: CASSQGGGPSGANVLTF

d_call: TRBD2
clone_size: -
v_call: TRBV6-2/TRBV6-3
j_call: TRBJ2-7
cdr3_nt: TGTGCCAGCAGTTACCCCACCCGGACTAGCGGGAACGAGCAGTACTTC
cdr3_aa: CASSYPTRTSGNEQYF

d_call: -
clone_size: few
v_call: TRBV3-1
j_call: TRBJ1-1
cdr3_nt: TGTGCCAGCAGCCAACGCCCGGAGACTGAAGCTTTCTTT
cdr3_aa: CASSQRPETEAFF

d_call: TRBD1
clone_size: -
v_call: TRBV7-2
j_call: TRBJ2-1
cdr3_nt: TGTGCCAGCAGCTTTACCGGGACAGGGGCTAATGAGCAGTTCTTC
cdr3_aa: CASSFTGTGANEQFF

d_call: TRBD1
clone_size: -
v_call: TRBV6-5
j_call: TRBJ1-5
cdr3_nt: TGTGCCACCTCGACAGGGGACGGCAATCAGCCCCAGCATTTT
cdr3_aa: CATSTGDGNQPQHF

d_call: -
clone_size: few
v_call: TRBV5-5
j_call: TRBJ2-5
cdr3_nt: TGTGCCAGCAGCTCACTTCAGGGGCTTGAGACCCAGTACTTC
cdr3_aa: CASSSLQGLETQYF

d_call: TRBD1
clone_size: -
v_call: TRBV6-6
j_call: TRBJ1-2
cdr3_nt: TGTGCCAGCAGTTACTCGGGAGGCGCGGGACAGAACTATGGCTACACCTTC
cdr3_aa: CASSYSGGAGQNYGYTF

d_call: -
clone_size: few
v_call: TRBV2
j_call: TRBJ2-6
cdr3_nt: TGTGCCAGCACCAGCATGGCTACACTCTCTGGGGCCAACGTCCTGACTTTC
cdr3_aa: CASTSMATLSGANVLTF

d_call: TRBD1
clone_size: -
v_call: TRBV6-1
j_call: TRBJ1-6
cdr3_nt: TGTGCCAGCAGTCTCCGGGACAGGGGGGTCCCACCCCTCCACTTT
cdr3_aa: CASSLRDRGVPPLHF

d_call: TRBD2
clone_size: few
v_call: TRBV29-1
j_call: TRBJ2-3
cdr3_nt: TGCAGCGTTGAATCGCGGGAGATAGATACGCAGTATTTT
cdr3_aa: CSVESREIDTQYF

d_call: -
clone_size: once
v_call: TRBV12-3/TRBV12-4
j_call: TRBJ2-7
cdr3_nt: TGTGCCAGCAGTTTTGTGGACTCTACTTACGAGCAGTACTTC
cdr3_aa: CASSFVDSTYEQYF

d_call: TRBD1
clone_size: -
v_call: TRBV20-1
j_call: TRBJ2-3
cdr3_nt: TGCAGTGCTTACTTAGCGGGACAGGGGGTGCCAGATACGCAGTATTTT
cdr3_aa: CSAYLAGQGVPDTQYF

d_call: -
clone_size: -
v_call: TRBV29-1
j_call: TRBJ1-1
cdr3_nt: TGCAGCTCCCGGTTGGAGTCGAACACTGAAGCTTTCTTT
cdr3_aa: CSSRLESNTEAFF

d_call: TRBD2
clone_size: many
v_call: TRBV10-3
j_call: TRBJ2-7
cdr3_nt: TGTGCCATCAGACCTAGCGGGAGCGGCCACGAGCAGTACTTC
cdr3_aa: CAIRPSGSGHEQYF

d_call: TRBD1
clone_size: -
v_call: TRBV10-3
j_call: TRBJ2-1
cdr3_nt: TGTGCCATCAATCCCGGGACAGGGTACAATGAGCAGTTCTTC
cdr3_aa: CAINPGTGYNEQFF

d_call: -
clone_size: -
v_call: TRBV20-1
j_call: TRBJ2-3
cdr3_nt: TGCAGTGCAGTCCCCAGGGTATCGTCCACAGATACGCAGTATTTT
cdr3_aa: CSAVPRVSSTDTQYF

d_call: -
clone_size: -
v_call: TRBV20-1
j_call: TRBJ2-1
cdr3_nt: TGCAGTGCAGCCCCTGGGGGCAATGAGCAGTTCTTC
cdr3_aa: CSAAPGGNEQFF

d_call: TRBD1
clone_size: few
v_call: TRBV12-3/TRBV12-4
j_call: TRBJ2-3
cdr3_nt: TGTGCCAGCGGAACCGGGACAGTCACAGATACGCAGTATTTT
cdr3_aa: CASGTGTVTDTQYF

d_call: -
clone_size: once
v_call: TRBV6-5
j_call: TRBJ2-1
cdr3_nt: TGTGCCAGCAGAAACAGGTGGGATGAGCAGTTCTTC
cdr3_aa: CASRNRWDEQFF

d_call: -
clone_size: -
v_call: TRBV12-3/TRBV12-4
j_call: TRBJ1-5
cdr3_nt: TGTGCCAGCAGCCTACACCAGGAGAATCAGCCCCAGCATTTT
cdr3_aa: CASSLHQENQPQHF